This T cell receptor beta chain appears in the sequencing data of a study of T-cell memory formation after mild COVID-19. Trimming shortened V by 3 bases and J by 2 bases, and 14 bases separated the two germline ends. Germline loops: CDR1 SGHNT, CDR2 YYREEE (reference sequence). The CDR3 totals 15 residues. This clonotype has more than one count but fewer than ten. MiXCR was run by TCRdb on the 5' RACE reads, yielding one entry per CDR3 protein. The table shows a few hundred thousand distinct CDR3 sequences, with 20% to 25% occurring only once. The TCR comes from a man younger than 35 who had mild COVID-19 (a few samples of this study predate the infection). Cell type and time point are not known. The sequenced sample was PBMCs or a T cell subset sorted from them (not recorded which). This chain joins TRBV5-4 and TRBJ2-5; D possibly uses TRBD1 or TRBD2 (6 bases each). DNA of the CDR3: TGTGCCAGCAGCTCCCCTCTAGGGGGGCAAGAGACCCAGTACTTC. The encoded protein is CASSSPLGGQETQYF.